This is a list of T cell receptor beta chains from one sample in a study of cytomegalovirus exposure and HLA in healthy donors. TCRdb's table, derived via immunoSEQ multiplex PCR, lists solely in-frame clones and lacks some. This table has about 190,000 clones, around 81% appearing once. The specimen sequenced was PBMCs. The source of these receptors is a man aged 18 to 35 in good health and CMV-seronegative. Each CDR3 is given with its conserved first and last residue. The order of the fields is D gene, clone size, V gene, J gene, CDR3 protein, CDR3 DNA. The D gene is left open where the match is weak. The size entry is marked missing in some rows and otherwise reads once, few, many or a size class.

>TRBD2|.|TRBV29-1|TRBJ2-1
CSADWGGSGEQFF
TGCAGCGCCGATTGGGGGGGTTCTGGTGAGCAGTTCTTC
>TRBD1|.|TRBV5-6|TRBJ1-3
CASRYRDRLDTIYF
TGTGCCAGCAGATACCGGGACAGGCTAGACACCATATATTTT
>.|few|TRBV6-1|TRBJ2-5
CASRDSLETQYF
TGTGCCAGCAGGGACAGTTTAGAGACCCAGTACTTC
>.|.|TRBV9|TRBJ2-3
CASSVGGGFSTDTQYF
TGTGCCAGCAGCGTAGGAGGCGGGTTTAGCACAGATACGCAGTATTTT
>.|.|TRBV1|TRBJ2-1
CTSSQGTSGSPRHEQFF
TGCACCAGCAGCCAGGGTACTAGCGGGAGCCCGAGGCATGAGCAGTTCTTC
>.|.|TRBV9|TRBJ1-2
CASSVNPGGTGGYTF
TGTGCCAGCAGCGTAAACCCCGGGGGGACGGGCGGCTACACCTTC
>.|few|TRBV7-2|TRBJ2-4
CASSQAGAKNIQYF
TGTGCCAGCAGCCAAGCGGGAGCCAAAAACATTCAGTACTTC
>.|few|TRBV6-6|TRBJ2-1
CASSYSIRQDNEQFF
TGTGCCAGCAGTTACTCGATCCGACAGGACAATGAGCAGTTCTTC
>.|.|TRBV4-2|TRBJ2-1
CASSQGMGGKGQFF
TGTGCCAGCAGCCAAGGGATGGGCGGGAAAGGGCAGTTCTTC
>.|.|TRBV7-9|TRBJ2-7
CSSSVTFYEQYF
TGTTCCAGCAGCGTTACATTCTACGAGCAGTACTTC
>TRBD1|.|TRBV5-4|TRBJ1-3
CASSLPDRDVNTIYF
TGTGCCAGCAGCTTGCCGGACAGGGACGTAAACACCATATATTTT
>.|once|TRBV29-1|TRBJ2-1
CSVVWAGNEQFF
TGCAGCGTTGTTTGGGCGGGCAATGAGCAGTTCTTC
>.|.|TRBV23-1|TRBJ2-5
CASSHHRAVETQYF
TGCGCCAGCAGTCATCACAGGGCGGTAGAGACCCAGTACTTC
>TRBD2|once|TRBV7-9|TRBJ2-1
CASSRRGLAGHNEQFF
TGTGCCAGCAGTCGCCGAGGACTAGCGGGGCACAATGAGCAGTTCTTC
>TRBD1|once|TRBV19|TRBJ2-3
CASRSQGSDTQYF
TGTGCCAGTAGGTCACAGGGGTCAGATACGCAGTATTTT